The T cell receptor (beta chain) under discussion was sequenced for a study of OX40 agonist ivuxolimab in advanced cancers. Overall study context: The patients received agonistic anti-OX40 (CD134) antibody ivuxolimab.

Germline V gene lookup returns CDR1 SQVTM and CDR2 ANQGSEA. Between the trimmed V and J ends, which lost 0 bases and 4 bases, there was a span of 12 bases. The CDR3 consists of 14 residues. At cycle 4 day 1, cycle 7 day 1, and baseline, blood was sampled. Some clones are missing from TCRdb's copy, which holds only in-frame ones; the method was immunoSEQ multiplex PCR. The table has nearly 80,000 clones, approximately 84% seen once. Study-level points and caveats: The authors also found low normalized T-cell clonal expansion in some nonresponders. CD4+ and CD8+ blood T cells expanded clonally by week 6 at 0.1 to 3.0 mg/kg.

Worth noting for this clone: Antigen: not known.

The sequencing here drew on CD4+ or CD8+ T cells sorted from blood, taken in a trial of the OX40 agonist ivuxolimab. The rearrangement uses TRBV29-1 and TRBJ1-1; D is ambiguous. This clonotype originated in an adult with an advanced solid tumor such as melanoma, head and neck, liver or kidney cancer. DNA for the CDR3: TGCAGCGTTGAAGACTCGGGTGGAAGCACTGAAGCTTTCTTT. Protein sequence: CSVEDSGGSTEAFF.